This passage covers 11 T cell receptor beta chains from one sample sequenced in a study of T cells after yellow fever vaccination. Via MiXCR, TCRdb re-called the 5' RACE reads, giving one row per CDR3 protein. The sample has over 300,000 distinct CDR3 sequences, around 6.8% seen once. The material sequenced was PBMCs, taken roughly 47 days after the first yellow fever vaccination. These receptors came from a man between 18 and 35 years old who received the YFV17D yellow fever vaccine.

Details on this clonotype: This may arise from a read error, as a much more abundant clone is one base away. The CDR3 region has the DNA TGCGGTGCTCTTGGGAACACTGAAGCTTTCTTT. Translating gives CGALGNTEAFF. The V call is TRBV20-1, the J call TRBJ1-1; unclear D gene. The germline V gene encodes CDR1 DFQATT and CDR2 SNEGSKA (reference sequence). This CDR3 contains 11 residues.

In this sample, this clonotype turned up many times. The chain is built from TRBV5-1 and TRBJ1-1; D might be TRBD1 (6 bases). Germline lookup yields CDR1 SGHRS and CDR2 YFSETQ. Trimming pared 7 bases from V and 1 base from J, leaving 14 bases between. The CDR3 consists of 14 residues. DNA for the CDR3: TGCGCCAGCGGACCTGACAGGACGAACACTGAAGCTTTCTTT. Its translation is CASGPDRTNTEAFF. The whole variable domain, remainder taken from reference TRBV5-1 and TRBJ1-1, is KAGVTQTPRYLIKTRGQQVTLSCSPISGHRSVSWYQQTPGQGLQFLFEYFSETQRNKGNFPGRFSGRQFSNSRSEMNVSTLELGDSALYLCASGPDRTNTEAFFGQGTRLTVV.

This clonotype was recorded at least ten times. This rearrangement joins TRBV7-2 to TRBJ2-5, with D perhaps being TRBD1 or TRBD2 (7 bases each). Trimming cost V 5 bases and J 5 bases, with 12 bases left between them. Germline V gene sequence: CDR1 SGHTA, CDR2 FQGNSA. The CDR3 has 13 residues. The CDR3 nucleotides are TGTGCCAGCAGCCAGCAGGGGGGGGAGACCCAGTACTTC. It codes for CASSQQGGETQYF.

The V and J genes are TRBV20-1 and TRBJ2-5; the match to TRBD2 covers 8 bases. This CDR3 is 14 amino acids long. The junction had 10 bases not matched to a gene; V was cut back by 5 bases and J by 5 bases. Germline lookup yields CDR1 DFQATT and CDR2 SNEGSKA (reference sequence). This chain's CDR3 is CSAGGSGGGETQYF. The CDR3 nucleotides are TGCAGTGCTGGGGGATCGGGGGGGGGCGAGACCCAGTACTTC.

This clonotype was observed at least ten times. The chain employs TRBV11-2 and TRBJ2-3; D not resolved. CDR3 length: 15 residues. CDR1 SGHAT and CDR2 FQNNGV come from the germline V gene. V dropped 3 bases and J dropped 4 bases, with 14 bases sitting between them. The DNA of the CDR3 is TGTGCCAGCAGCTTGGGGTTTCCTGCAGCAGATACGCAGTATTTT. Protein sequence: CASSLGFPAADTQYF.

This chain links TRBV7-2 with TRBJ1-5; D is ambiguous. V gave up 2 bases and J gave up 6 bases, with 8 bases separating them. This CDR3 region has 13 residues. The V gene's germline CDR1 is SGHTA and CDR2 FQGNSA. CDR3 DNA sequence: TGTGCCAGCAGCTTATCTTTTTCTCAGCCCCAGCATTTT. As protein: CASSLSFSQPQHF.

This clonotype was counted only a few times. V usage is TRBV29-1 and J usage is TRBJ2-7; D remains unclear. Germline V gives CDR1 SQVTM, CDR2 ANQGSEA. Trimming stripped 1 base from V and 0 bases from J, with 7 bases between. This CDR3 region has 13 residues. As DNA, the CDR3 is TGCAGCGTTGAAGGGCCCAGCTCCTACGAGCAGTACTTC. Its translation: CSVEGPSSYEQYF.

The chain is built from TRBV5-4 and TRBJ2-5; TRBD2 agrees at 8 bases. V lost 1 base to trimming and J lost 4 bases; unmatched junction nucleotides: 9. Germline lookup yields CDR1 SGHNT and CDR2 YYREEE (reference sequence). The CDR3 length is 16 residues. The CDR3 DNA is TGTGCCAGCAGCTTGTCCGGGGGGGCTCAAGGAGAGACCCAGTACTTC. As protein: CASSLSGGAQGETQYF.

The table lists this clonotype with a few counts. J is TRBJ1-6 and V is TRBV7-6; D unclear. The length of the CDR3 is 16 residues. V was pared by 4 bases and J by 5 bases, with 15 bases between. From germline, CDR1 is SGHVS and CDR2 FNYEAQ. The CDR3 loop reads CASSSELTVNNSPLHF. In nucleotides, the CDR3 is TGTGCCAGCAGCTCCGAGCTGACGGTGAATAATTCACCCCTCCACTTT. The entire variable domain, with the rest obtained from reference TRBV7-6 and TRBJ1-6, is as follows: GAGVSQSPRYKVTKRGQDVALRCDPISGHVSLYWYRQALGQGPEFLTYFNYEAQQDKSGLPNDRFSAERPEGSISTLTIQRTEQRDSAMYRCASSSELTVNNSPLHFGNGTRLTVT.

This clonotype was recorded a few times. The J gene is TRBJ2-3, the V gene TRBV12-3 or TRBV12-4; 14 nucleotides agree with TRBD2. This CDR3 region has 18 residues. After removal of 5 bases from V and 2 bases from J, the junction contained 9 bases not matched to a gene. DNA of the CDR3: TGTGCCAGCAGTCTTCCGGGGACTAGCGGGGGAAACACAGATACGCAGTATTTT. This sequence encodes CASSLPGTSGGNTDTQYF.

The rearrangement links TRBV12-5 to TRBJ2-4, with D maybe TRBD1 (5 bases). V was pared by 3 bases and J by 0 bases, with 21 bases between. CDR1 and CDR2 from the germline V gene are LGHNT and FRNRAP. This CDR3 region has 19 residues. CDR3 sequence reads: CASGFSRTLDLLAKNIQYF. CDR3 bases: TGTGCTAGTGGTTTTTCCCGGACACTCGATCTTTTAGCCAAAAACATTCAGTACTTC.